The clone carrying this T cell receptor (beta chain) occurred a few times. Its antigen remains unknown. The CDR3 is cut off 3 residues early in the read; its end comes from the germline J gene. This sample was included in a study of T cell clonality in common variable immunodeficiency. Libraries were prepared by immunoSEQ multiplex PCR; TCRdb keeps only in-frame clonotypes and omits some of them. Altogether 25,000 to 30,000 clones were found in the sample, and no singletons occur. Germline V gene sequence: CDR1 SNHLY, CDR2 FYNNEI. Between the trimmed V and J ends, which lost 6 bases and 7 bases, there was a span of 13 bases. This CDR3 has 13 residues. Most patients and controls had Caucasian heritage. Study results and limitations: In common variable immunodeficiency, TCR beta chains reportedly carried fewer deletions and N-nucleotide insertions. Authors noted CVID clonality's cause needs subpopulation repertoire sequencing. Fewer TCRbeta clones were shared among CVID subjects than controls. Repertoire-complication correlations in CVID were limited by patient heterogeneity.

This receptor was identified in a human donor with common variable immunodeficiency. The gene calls are TRBV2 and TRBJ1-3; possibly TRBD1 for D (6 bases). The specimen was peripheral blood mononuclear cells. The sequenced part of the CDR3 DNA is TGTGCCAGCAGGCAGGGGCTCGGGAACACC. This translates into CASRQGLGNT. The complete CDR3 protein is CASRQGLGNTIYF.